These T cell receptor beta chains were read from a single sample in a study of T cell changes during pregnancy in multiple sclerosis. The repertoire was sequenced with immunoSEQ multiplex PCR; TCRdb's copy has only in-frame clones and lacks some. The sample lists approximately 100,000 clones; approximately 92% were seen once. The source material was peripheral blood, sampled in the second trimester of pregnancy. These receptors originate from a female donor with multiple sclerosis, enrolled in a pregnancy study. The conserved cysteine and the conserved F or W are not part of the CDR3 here. A D gene is named only where the DNA matches it firmly.

>TRBJ1-1|13|NA|TRBV5-4
ASSLDPVGDTEAF
>TRBJ1-5|13|TRBD1|TRBV11-2
ASSDGDRVGQPQH
>TRBJ2-2|13|TRBD1|TRBV28
ASSFFGQGSGELF
>TRBJ2-1|9|NA|TRBV20-1
SAGGANEQF
>TRBJ2-2|11|NA|TRBV10-2
ASSELYTGELF
>TRBJ1-1|12|NA|TRBV5-4
ASSLNPAGTEAF
>TRBJ2-7|10|TRBD1|TRBV6-1
ASSGQGYEQY
>TRBJ2-6|15|TRBD1|TRBV5-1
ASSLRQGDSGANVLT
>TRBJ1-5|10|NA|TRBV5-3
APVRENQPQH
>TRBJ2-1|10|NA|TRBV30
AWSSDRDEQF
>TRBJ2-7|12|NA|TRBV6-5
ASSLASNSYEQY
>TRBJ2-7|12|TRBD2|TRBV11-2
ASSLEGLADEQY
>TRBJ2-7|15|TRBD1|TRBV5-4
ASSSRPGQGPSYEQY
>TRBJ2-3|11|TRBD2|TRBV19
AISLGRGNTQY
>TRBJ2-6|14|NA|TRBV4-2
ASSQESGTGANVLT
>TRBJ2-3|11|NA|TRBV28
ASSLGPRHTQY
>TRBJ1-2|13|NA|TRBV4-1
ASSQVQGSGYGYT
>TRBJ1-3|12|TRBD1|TRBV5-4
ASSFGTGRNTIY
>TRBJ1-2|12|NA|TRBV19
ASRSPRGNYGYT
>TRBJ2-3|15|TRBD1|TRBV7-9
ASSSGDRGLVADTQY
>TRBJ1-6|12|NA|TRBV7-2
ASSLDWRNSPLH
>TRBJ2-3|13|NA|TRBV6-5
ASSSPGHPTDTQY
>TRBJ1-3|12|NA|TRBV5-1
ASSISSSGNTIY
>TRBJ1-6|12|NA|TRBV7-2
ASAQDRANSPLH
>TRBJ1-1|13|TRBD1|TRBV19
ASRESGTVNTEAF
>TRBJ2-1|16|TRBD2|TRBV19
ASRGGLAGGPTYNEQF
>TRBJ1-2|15|NA|TRBV27
ASSFLRVQGLNYGYT
>TRBJ2-2|13|NA|TRBV28
ASRSLDSPTGELF
>TRBJ1-2|10|TRBD1|TRBV6-1
ASSHGQDGYT
>TRBJ2-1|11|NA|TRBV18
ASQRVRGNEQF
>TRBJ1-2|11|NA|TRBV30
AWTKGVAYGYT
>TRBJ2-1|11|NA|TRBV7-8
ASSLTRGNEQF
>TRBJ2-7|15|NA|TRBV19
ASSIRRGDIISYEQY
>TRBJ1-6|14|TRBD1|TRBV6-6
ASTLTGDSYNSPLH
>TRBJ1-2|8|NA|TRBV11-2
ASSSDGYT
>TRBJ2-7|11|NA|TRBV6-5
ASSYSDGYEQY
>TRBJ2-1|14|TRBD2|TRBV7-3
ASSLLGSGNYNEQF
>TRBJ1-1|11|NA|TRBV9
ASSVGQGTEAF
>TRBJ1-2|13|TRBD1|TRBV5-6
ASSYTGTGNYGYT
>TRBJ1-3|13|NA|TRBV18
ASSSDRSSGNTIY
>TRBJ1-1|11|TRBD1|TRBV6-5
AVRGTGGTEAF
>TRBJ2-5|12|TRBD1|TRBV6-5
ASNTRDREETQY
>TRBJ1-1|13|TRBD1|TRBV6-5
ASRVDRGGNTEAF
>TRBJ2-7|12|NA|TRBV7-2
ASSLALTHPEQY
>TRBJ1-1|11|NA|TRBV2
ASKGQTNTEAF
>TRBJ1-3|15|NA|TRBV5-8
ASSSRQSLLPGNTIY